This TCR beta chain was retrieved from a study of beta chain features in type 1 diabetes. Germline lookup yields CDR1 MGHRA and CDR2 YSYEKL. There are 16 residues in the CDR3. Deletions cut 0 bases from V and 6 bases from J, with 18 bases between. Points from the study as a whole: Moderate yet significant TCRB CDR3 shortening was seen in Type 1 diabetes patients in all four CD4+ subsets.

A few counts support this clone. What it binds is not known. Sorted populations all exceeded 98% purity. Reverse transcribing all isolated RNA meant expressed TCRB transcripts were sequenced. TCRdb's table, derived via immunoSEQ multiplex PCR, lists solely in-frame clones and lacks some. The sample records about 150,000 clones, 9% to 10% being singletons. The sequenced sample was central memory CD4+ T cells from blood. The clonotype originates from a woman aged 25 to 45 with type 1 diabetes. This chain connects TRBV4-1 to TRBJ2-7; maybe TRBD2 (5 bases). Here the CDR3 reads CASSQDNRGSGGEQYF. CDR3 coding DNA: TGCGCCAGCAGCCAAGATAACCGGGGAAGTGGTGGCGAGCAGTACTTC.